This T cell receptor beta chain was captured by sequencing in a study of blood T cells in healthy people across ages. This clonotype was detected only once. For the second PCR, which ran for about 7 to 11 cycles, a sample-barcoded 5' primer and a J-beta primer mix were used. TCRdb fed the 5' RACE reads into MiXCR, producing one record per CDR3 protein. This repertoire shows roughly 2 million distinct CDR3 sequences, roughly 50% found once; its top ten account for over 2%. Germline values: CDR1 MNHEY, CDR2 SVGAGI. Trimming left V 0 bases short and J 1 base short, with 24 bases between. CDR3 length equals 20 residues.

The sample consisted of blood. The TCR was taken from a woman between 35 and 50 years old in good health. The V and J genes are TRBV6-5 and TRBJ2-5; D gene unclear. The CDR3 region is CASSYSTSVVTKWGQETQYF. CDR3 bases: TGTGCCAGCAGTTACTCGACGTCGGTAGTAACCAAATGGGGCCAAGAGACCCAGTACTTC.